This TCR beta chain originates from a study of human T cells and chemical hapten exposure. General study points: After DPC sensitization, TCRs above 1 in 1000 frequency showed no change.

This CDR3 contains 15 residues. With 6 bases removed from V and 0 bases from J, the gap between germline ends came to 14 bases. CDR1 MNHEY and CDR2 SVGAGI come from the germline V gene. Original methodology: Per sample, the median was about 88,000 TCRs, with values from around 25,000 to 690,000. TCRdb fed the RACE reads into MiXCR, producing one record per CDR3 protein. TCRdb's processing, not the authors', yielded these V and J calls. This sample has some 110,000 distinct CDR3 sequences, with around 11% found just once. The time point here: patch test 3, about 24 weeks after DPC sensitization. Described treatment: therapeutic diphenylcyclopropenone sensitization with weekly scalp DPC. This clonotype was detected only a few times. Its antigen is not identified.

The sample in question was whole blood, obtained in connection with sensitization to the hapten diphenylcyclopropenone (DPC). This sequence joins TRBV6-5 and TRBJ1-2; D possibly corresponds to TRBD1 (5 bases). The receptor was derived from a woman in her forties or fifties with alopecia areata. Some clones in this sample may be carry-over from other donors' samples. The CDR3 DNA reads as TGTGCCAGCAGACCCACAGGTTTAACTAACTATGGCTACACCTTC. Amino acid sequence: CASRPTGLTNYGYTF.